Listed here are 3 T cell receptor beta chains from one sample, sequenced in a study of identical twins. One entry per CDR3 protein, called by TCRdb with MiXCR from the 5' RACE reads. Of about 430,000 distinct CDR3 sequences listed, 15% to 20% were seen once; the top ten hold 12%. The sequenced material came from naive T cells sorted from blood. Receptors originate from a middle-aged man in good health.

V usage is TRBV20-1 and J usage is TRBJ1-5; D is unclear. Germline CDR1 reads DFQATT; CDR2 reads SNEGSKA (reference sequence). The CDR3 has 12 residues. V lost 0 bases and J 10 bases, leaving 10 bases between the germline ends. CDR3 loop: CSARDGGTPQHF. The CDR3 DNA reads TGCAGTGCTAGAGATGGTGGCACTCCCCAGCATTTT.

This clonotype was found many times. The rearrangement links TRBV19 to TRBJ2-3; D possibly corresponds to TRBD2 (6 bases). Germline V gene lookup returns CDR1 LNHDA and CDR2 SQIVND (reference sequence). V lost 5 bases, J lost 6 bases, and 18 bases lay in between. The CDR3 is made up of 15 amino acids. The CDR3 is CASSARLGREDTQYF. In DNA, the CDR3 is TGTGCCAGTAGTGCCAGACTAGGACGGGAGGATACGCAGTATTTT.

This clonotype was counted ten times or more. The rearrangement links TRBV20-1 to TRBJ2-5; the D call may be TRBD1 or TRBD2 (5 bases each). Germline V gene data show CDR1 as DFQATT and CDR2 as SNEGSKA (reference sequence). The CDR3 is 12 amino acids. Trimming removed 5 bases from V and 2 bases from J, with 9 bases in between. CDR3 sequence (DNA): TGCAGTGCTCCCGGGACGCAAGAGACCCAGTACTTC. This gives the protein CSAPGTQETQYF.